This TCR beta chain emerged from a study of human thymus T cells. Obtained as resections during corrective heart surgery, the thymus tissue was then studied. Samples came from healthy Finnish infants during open corrective cardiac surgery. Using immunoSEQ multiplex PCR, the repertoire was profiled, and TCRdb retains in-frame clones only, with some absent. The data show tens of thousands of clones, with just over 95% seen just once and 0.031% held by the top ten. Whole-study findings and limits: Across thymic and blood repertoires, the usage of V and J genes appeared to be biased. Related reports documented highly overlapping thymic repertoires among unrelated individuals.

The CDR3 spans 16 residues. Trimming removed 3 bases from V and 0 bases from J, with 13 bases in between. Germline V gene lookup returns CDR1 SGHRS and CDR2 YFSETQ. A few counts support this clone. What it binds is not known. This receptor was identified in a boy younger than two with a congenital heart defect but otherwise immunologically healthy. This chain connects TRBV5-1 to TRBJ1-3; TRBD1 might be the D (5 bases). Sequenced sample: thymus tissue. CDR3: CASSCGTEFSGNTIYF. Written as DNA, the CDR3 is TGCGCCAGCAGCTGCGGGACTGAGTTCTCTGGAAACACCATATATTTT.